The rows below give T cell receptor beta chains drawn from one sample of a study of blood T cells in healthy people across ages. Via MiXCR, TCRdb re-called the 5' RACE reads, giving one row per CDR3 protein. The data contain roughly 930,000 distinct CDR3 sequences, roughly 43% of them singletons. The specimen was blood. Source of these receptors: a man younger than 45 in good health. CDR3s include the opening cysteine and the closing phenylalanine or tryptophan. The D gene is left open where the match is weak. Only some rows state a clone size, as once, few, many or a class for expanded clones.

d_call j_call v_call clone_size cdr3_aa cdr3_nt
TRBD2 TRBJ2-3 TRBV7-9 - CASSLGVAGNTDTQYF TGTGCCAGCAGCTTAGGAGTAGCGGGGAATACAGATACGCAGTATTTT
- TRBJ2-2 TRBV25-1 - CASSEVRGSSTGELFF TGTGCCAGCAGTGAAGTTCGGGGGTCTTCCACCGGGGAGCTGTTTTTT
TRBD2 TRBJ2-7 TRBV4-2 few CASSQEEGGLAGGYSSYEQYF TGTGCCAGCAGCCAAGAAGAAGGTGGACTAGCGGGGGGATATAGCTCCTACGAGCAGTACTTC
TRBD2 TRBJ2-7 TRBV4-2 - CASSPGGAGESSYNEQYF TGTGCCAGCAGCCCTGGCGGCGCGGGGGAGAGCTCCTACAATGAGCAGTACTTC
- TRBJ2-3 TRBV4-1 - CASSQARRDTQYF TGCGCCAGCAGCCAAGCTAGGAGAGATACGCAGTATTTT
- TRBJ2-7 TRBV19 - CASSIQGSYEQYF TGTGCCAGTAGTATTCAGGGTTCCTACGAGCAGTACTTC
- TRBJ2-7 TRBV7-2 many CASSFGLGKYEQYF TGTGCCAGCAGCTTTGGGCTAGGCAAATACGAGCAGTACTTC
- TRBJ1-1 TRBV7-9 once CASGKGGLDTEAFF TGTGCCAGCGGGAAGGGGGGGCTTGACACTGAAGCTTTCTTT
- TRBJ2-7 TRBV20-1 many CSASLDSSYEQYF TGCAGTGCTAGTCTGGACAGCTCCTACGAGCAGTACTTC
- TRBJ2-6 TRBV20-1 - CSAPKAGANVLTF TGCAGTGCTCCCAAGGCGGGGGCCAACGTCCTGACTTTC
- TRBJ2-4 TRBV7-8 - CASSPDTGINIQYF TGTGCCAGCAGCCCCGACACCGGAATAAACATTCAGTACTTC
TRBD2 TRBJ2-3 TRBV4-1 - CASSQVSGGADTQYF TGCGCCAGCAGCCAAGTTAGCGGGGGGGCAGATACGCAGTATTTT
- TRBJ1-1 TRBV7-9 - CASSLVGGEAFF TGTGCCAGCAGCTTAGTCGGAGGGGAAGCTTTCTTT
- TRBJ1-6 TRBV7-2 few CACSLSIYNSPLHF TGTGCCTGCAGCTTAAGTATATATAATTCACCCCTCCACTTT
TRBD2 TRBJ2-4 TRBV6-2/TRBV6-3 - CASSFLAGGAKNIQYF TGTGCCAGCAGTTTTCTAGCGGGTGGAGCCAAAAACATTCAGTACTTC
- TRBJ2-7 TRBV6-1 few CATISGTTYEQYF TGTGCCACCATCTCCGGGACAACCTACGAGCAGTACTTC
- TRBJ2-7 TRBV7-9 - CASAGASRAYEQYF TGTGCCAGCGCTGGGGCGTCCAGGGCCTACGAGCAGTACTTC
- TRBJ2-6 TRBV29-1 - CSVEEGHSGANVLTF TGCAGCGTTGAAGAGGGCCACTCTGGGGCCAACGTCCTGACTTTC
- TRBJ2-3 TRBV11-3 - CASSGGAGRGTDTQYF TGTGCCAGCAGCGGGGGCGCGGGACGCGGCACAGATACGCAGTATTTT
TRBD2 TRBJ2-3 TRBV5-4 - CASSRSGAPDTQYF TGTGCCAGCAGCCGCAGCGGGGCCCCCGATACGCAGTATTTT
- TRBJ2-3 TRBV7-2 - CASSLTGKVADTQYF TGTGCCAGCAGCTTAACAGGGAAGGTGGCAGATACGCAGTATTTT
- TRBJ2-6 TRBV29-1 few CSVDPGANVLTF TGCAGCGTTGACCCTGGGGCCAACGTCCTGACTTTC
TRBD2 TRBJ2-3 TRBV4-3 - CASSQGGGLLDTQYF TGCGCCAGCAGCCAGGGGGGAGGGCTACTTGATACGCAGTATTTT
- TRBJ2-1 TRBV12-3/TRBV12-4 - CASSQTDNEQFF TGTGCCAGCAGCCAGACAGACAATGAGCAGTTCTTC
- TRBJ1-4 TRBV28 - CASSFGRLSTNEKLFF TGTGCCAGCAGTTTTGGCAGGCTGTCAACTAATGAAAAACTGTTTTTT
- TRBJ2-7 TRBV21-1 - CASGAGGTSPEQYF TGTGCCAGCGGAGCGGGGGGGACCTCACCCGAGCAGTACTTC
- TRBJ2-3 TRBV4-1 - CASSQEKDQSTQYF TGCGCCAGCAGCCAAGAAAAGGACCAAAGCACGCAGTATTTT
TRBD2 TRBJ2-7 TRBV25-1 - CASSGLAGGVYEQYF TGTGCCAGCAGTGGGCTAGCGGGGGGGGTGTACGAGCAGTACTTC
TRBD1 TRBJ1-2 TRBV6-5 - CASTRGEGANGYTF TGTGCCAGCACCCGAGGGGAGGGGGCTAATGGCTACACCTTC
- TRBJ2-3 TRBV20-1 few CSARRGGRGMSDTQYF TGCAGTGCTAGGCGCGGCGGGCGGGGAATGTCAGATACGCAGTATTTT
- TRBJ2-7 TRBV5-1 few CASGTTSGTYEQYF TGCGCCAGCGGCACCACATCTGGTACCTACGAGCAGTACTTC
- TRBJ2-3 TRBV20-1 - CSARGTAQGTDTQYF TGCAGTGCTAGAGGGACCGCTCAGGGCACAGATACGCAGTATTTT
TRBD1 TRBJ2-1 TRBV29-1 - CSVEDQDRVHNEQFF TGCAGCGTTGAAGACCAGGACAGGGTCCACAATGAGCAGTTCTTC
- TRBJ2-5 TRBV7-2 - CASSSDSNQETQYF TGTGCCAGCAGCTCGGACAGCAACCAAGAGACCCAGTACTTC
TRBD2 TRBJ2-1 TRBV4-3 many CASSQGTTIYNEQFF TGCGCCAGCAGCCAGGGGACTACGATCTACAATGAGCAGTTCTTC
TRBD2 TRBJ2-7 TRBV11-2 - CASSLGGGISYEQYF TGTGCCAGCAGCTTAGGCGGGGGTATCTCCTACGAGCAGTACTTC
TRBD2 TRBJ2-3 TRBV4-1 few CASSSSGGAVIIADTQYF TGCGCCAGCAGCTCCAGCGGGGGGGCCGTTATAATCGCAGATACGCAGTATTTT
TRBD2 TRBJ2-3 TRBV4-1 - CASSQSIAGGTDTQYF TGCGCCAGCAGCCAGTCAATAGCGGGGGGGACAGATACGCAGTATTTT
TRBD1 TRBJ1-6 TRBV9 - CASSPRQGRNSPLHF TGTGCCAGCAGCCCCCGACAGGGCAGGAATTCACCCCTCCACTTT
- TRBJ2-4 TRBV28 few CASSPGGSLAKNIQYF TGTGCCAGCAGCCCAGGGGGGAGTTTAGCCAAAAACATTCAGTACTTC
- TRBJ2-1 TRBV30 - CAWSVLDEQFF TGTGCCTGGAGTGTACTCGATGAGCAGTTCTTC
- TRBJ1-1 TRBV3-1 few CASGTLNTEAFF TGTGCCAGCGGCACATTGAACACTGAAGCTTTCTTT
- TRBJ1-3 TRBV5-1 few CASSSNGQFSSGNTIYF TGCGCCAGCAGCTCGAACGGACAGTTCTCCTCTGGAAACACCATATATTTT
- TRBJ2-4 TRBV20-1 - CSAALRDKYF TGCAGTGCTGCGTTGAGAGATAAGTACTTC
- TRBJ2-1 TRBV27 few CASGNRGTEQFF TGTGCCAGCGGGAACCGCGGCACTGAGCAGTTCTTC
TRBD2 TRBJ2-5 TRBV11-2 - CASSLFAGGGETQYF TGTGCCAGCAGCTTATTCGCGGGGGGTGGAGAGACCCAGTACTTC
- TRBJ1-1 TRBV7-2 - CASKKGGGSGFTEAFF TGTGCCAGCAAAAAGGGGGGCGGAAGCGGTTTCACTGAAGCTTTCTTT
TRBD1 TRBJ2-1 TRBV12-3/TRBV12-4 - CTSRKAGGSHEQFF TGTACCAGCAGAAAAGCAGGGGGCTCCCATGAGCAGTTCTTC
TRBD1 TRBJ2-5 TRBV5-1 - CASSLDRGLAETQYF TGCGCCAGCAGCTTGGACAGGGGGCTGGCGGAGACCCAGTACTTC
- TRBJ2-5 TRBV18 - CASSPRAAEETQYF TGTGCCAGCTCACCAAGGGCAGCGGAAGAGACCCAGTACTTC
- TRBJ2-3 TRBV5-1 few CASSLALRTDTQYF TGCGCCAGCAGCTTGGCACTACGCACAGATACGCAGTATTTT
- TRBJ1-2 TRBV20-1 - CSASDRDYGYTF TGCAGTGCTAGTGACAGAGACTATGGCTACACCTTC
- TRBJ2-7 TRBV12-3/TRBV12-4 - CASWGHYEQYF TGTGCCAGCTGGGGACATTACGAGCAGTACTTC
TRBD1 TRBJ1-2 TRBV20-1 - CSALPGDRGYGYTF TGCAGTGCACTGCCCGGGGACAGGGGTTATGGCTACACCTTC
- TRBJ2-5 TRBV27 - CASSLSSNTGAQYF TGTGCCAGCAGTTTATCAAGCAATACGGGGGCCCAGTACTTC
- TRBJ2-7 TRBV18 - CASSPGAGAPYEQYF TGTGCCAGCTCACCGGGGGCGGGAGCACCCTACGAGCAGTACTTC
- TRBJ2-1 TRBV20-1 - CSARAFLGINEQFF TGCAGTGCTAGAGCCTTCCTAGGAATTAATGAGCAGTTCTTC